This TCR beta chain was captured by sequencing in a study of siplizumab effects on memory and regulatory T cells. Study-wide results and limits: The study did not confirm that proliferating Tregs from siplizumab cultures were suppressive. Only a minority of proliferating CD4+ or CD8+ clones had an assignable naive or memory phenotype, with roughly 80-97% lacking one.

Produced via immunoSEQ multiplex PCR; TCRdb's table is partial and in-frame only. The data contain 87,000 or so clones, around 94% of them singletons. Concerning this clone: What it binds is not known.

CDR1 and CDR2 from the germline V gene are SQVTM and ANQGSEA. This CDR3 is built from 11 residues. V was clipped by 7 bases and J by 4 bases; unmatched bases: 4. This clonotype was sampled from a human donor in good health. The chain joins TRBV29-1 to TRBJ2-7, with 7 bases matching TRBD2. The material sequenced was non-Treg CD4+ T cells sorted from blood. The CDR3 DNA sequence: TGCAGCGCCGGAGCGGGATACGAGCAGTACTTC. Protein sequence: CSAGAGYEQYF.